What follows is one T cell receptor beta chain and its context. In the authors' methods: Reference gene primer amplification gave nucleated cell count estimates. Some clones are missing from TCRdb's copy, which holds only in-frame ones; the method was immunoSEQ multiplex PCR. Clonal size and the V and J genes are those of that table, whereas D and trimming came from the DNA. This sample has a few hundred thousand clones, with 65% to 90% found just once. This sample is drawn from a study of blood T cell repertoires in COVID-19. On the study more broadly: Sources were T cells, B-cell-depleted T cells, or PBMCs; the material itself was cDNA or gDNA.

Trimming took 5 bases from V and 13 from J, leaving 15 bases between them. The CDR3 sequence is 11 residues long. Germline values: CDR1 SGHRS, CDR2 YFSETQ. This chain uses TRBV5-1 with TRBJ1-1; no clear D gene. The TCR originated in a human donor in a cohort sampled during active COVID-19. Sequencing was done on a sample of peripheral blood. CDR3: CASRSDSLDFF. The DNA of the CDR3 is TGCGCCAGCAGATCCGACTCCCTCGATTTCTTT.